This entry lists 22 T cell receptor beta chains sequenced from one sample in a study of cytomegalovirus exposure and HLA in healthy donors. A multiplex PCR was run with 60 Vbeta primers and 13 Jbeta primers. The table came from immunoSEQ multiplex PCR; TCRdb's copy has only in-frame clones and leaves some out. The repertoire holds under 300,000 clones, with roughly 81% as singletons. Sample: PBMCs. The receptors here all came from a woman in her 40s in good health and CMV-seropositive.

This chain joins TRBV11-3 and TRBJ2-3; D gene uncertain. The CDR3 is 12 amino acids. V dropped 4 bases and J dropped 3 bases, with 5 bases sitting between them. Germline values: CDR1 SGHNT, CDR2 YENEEA. CDR3 sequence (DNA): TGTGCCAGCAGCTCCCCAACAGATACGCAGTATTTT. It yields the protein CASSSPTDTQYF.

The rearrangement uses TRBV6-5 and TRBJ2-3, with 11 bases aligning to TRBD1. Looked up from germline, CDR1 is MNHEY and CDR2 is SVGAGI. With 5 bases clipped from V and 3 bases from J, the junction kept 4 bases outside the gene matches. CDR3 size: 15 residues. CDR3 sequence: CASSPGQGGTDTQYF. In nucleotides, the CDR3 is TGTGCCAGCAGTCCGGGACAGGGGGGGACAGATACGCAGTATTTT.

This clone was found a few times. This chain connects TRBV29-1 to TRBJ2-7; 9 positions match TRBD2. CDR1 and CDR2 from the germline V gene are SQVTM and ANQGSEA. CDR3 length: 13 amino acids. V shed 7 bases and J 0 bases; nucleotides not matched to a gene: 4. The CDR3 sequence is CSGLSGSSYEQYF. The CDR3 DNA is TGCAGCGGCCTTAGCGGGAGCTCCTACGAGCAGTACTTC.

This chain joins TRBV19 and TRBJ2-1, with D perhaps TRBD1 (5 bases). V was pared by 4 bases and J by 6 bases, with 7 bases between. Germline-derived CDR1 and CDR2 are LNHDA and SQIVND (reference sequence). The CDR3 sequence is 12 residues long. CDR3 region: CASSSQGNEQFF. The CDR3 DNA sequence: TGTGCCAGTAGTAGTCAGGGCAATGAGCAGTTCTTC.

This chain's CDR3 is CASSYSGGTDTQYF. As DNA, the CDR3 is TGTGCCAGCAGTTACTCAGGAGGGACAGATACGCAGTATTTT. The chain uses TRBV6-5 and TRBJ2-3; weak D call: TRBD2 (6 bases). CDR3 size: 14 residues. V was clipped by 0 bases and J by 3 bases, with 7 bases between them. The germline CDR1 and CDR2 sequences are MNHEY and SVGAGI.

The genes are TRBV5-1 and TRBJ1-1; D might be TRBD1 (5 bases). The CDR3 runs to 14 residues. The V and J ends lost 0 bases and 4 bases respectively, with 10 bases between them. The germline CDR1 and CDR2 sequences are SGHRS and YFSETQ. In DNA form, the CDR3 reads TGCGCCAGCAGCTTGGTGTCCCAGGGCACTGAAGCTTTCTTT. Encoded protein: CASSLVSQGTEAFF.

The chain carries TRBV2 and TRBJ1-2; 9 bases match TRBD1. Per the germline V gene, CDR1 is SNHLY and CDR2 is FYNNEI. This CDR3 region has 15 residues. Germline trimming cut 2 bases from V and 7 bases from J; bases unmatched to any gene: 8. CDR3 sequence (DNA): TGTGCCAGCAGTGAACTGGGGACAGGGCTAACTGGCTACACCTTC. Protein sequence: CASSELGTGLTGYTF.

The genes are TRBV9 and TRBJ2-2; D might be TRBD2 (7 bases). V gave up 5 bases and J gave up 5 bases, with 10 bases separating them. Germline values: CDR1 SGDLS, CDR2 YYNGEE. The length of the CDR3 is 13 residues. The CDR3 spells CASSEGGTGELFF. The CDR3 nucleotides are TGTGCCAGCAGTGAGGGGGGGACCGGGGAGCTGTTTTTT.

The chain is built from TRBV6-1 and TRBJ1-4; TRBD1 matches 8 bases. Germline trimming cut 4 bases from V and 7 bases from J; bases unmatched to any gene: 11. The CDR3 sequence is 16 residues long. The V gene's germline CDR1 is MNHNS and CDR2 SASEGT. CDR3 in amino acids: CASSGRRQGATEKLFF. The CDR3 region has the DNA TGTGCCAGCAGTGGCAGGAGGCAGGGGGCTACTGAAAAACTGTTTTTT.

In its sample, this clone was seen a few times. V usage is TRBV19 and J usage is TRBJ1-5; 8 bases are shared with TRBD1. The CDR3 loop spans 15 amino acids. CDR1 is LNHDA and CDR2 is SQIVND in the germline V gene (reference sequence). The J segment lost 3 bases and the V segment lost 6 bases, leaving 7 bases of the junction unmatched. The CDR3 DNA sequence: TGTGCCAGTAGGGCCCTGGACAGGGACAATCAGCCCCAGCATTTT. Its protein is CASRALDRDNQPQHF.

The chain recombines TRBV27 with TRBJ1-2; D is possibly TRBD1 (5 bases). V was trimmed by 5 bases and J by 7 bases, leaving 20 bases between them. Germline V gene data show CDR1 as MNHEY and CDR2 as SMNVEV (reference sequence). CDR3 length: 15 amino acids. The CDR3 sequence is CASSPQTVSFGGYTF. The CDR3 bases are TGTGCCAGCAGTCCACAGACAGTTAGTTTCGGTGGCTACACCTTC.

V usage is TRBV5-1 and J usage is TRBJ2-7, with 8 bases fitting TRBD2. The CDR3 totals 16 residues. With 1 base clipped from V and 6 bases from J, the junction kept 12 bases outside the gene matches. CDR1 is SGHRS, CDR2 YFSETQ, per germline. The CDR3 DNA reads as TGCGCCAGCAGCTTGACTAGCGGCACCCCCGTTGGCGAGCAGTACTTC. Translated, it gives CASSLTSGTPVGEQYF.

This rearrangement joins TRBV6-1 to TRBJ2-7; TRBD2 matches 13 bases. Germline CDR1 MNHNS, CDR2 SASEGT. Unmatched junction bases numbered 8, after V lost 6 bases and J lost 6 bases. This CDR3 region has 15 residues. CDR3 in amino acids: CASRGLAGQVGEQYF. In DNA, the CDR3 is TGTGCCAGCAGGGGACTAGCGGGACAGGTTGGCGAGCAGTACTTC.

In DNA, the CDR3 is TGCGCCAGCAGCCAAGGCCACGCGGGCTCCTACAATGAGCAGTTCTTC. The encoded protein is CASSQGHAGSYNEQFF. J is TRBJ2-1 and V is TRBV4-3; D possibly corresponds to TRBD2 (5 bases). Trimming removed 1 base at V and 0 bases at J, with 10 bases between. The CDR3 consists of 16 residues. The germline V gene has CDR1 LGHNA and CDR2 YSLEER.

The genes are TRBV15 and TRBJ2-1; 7 nucleotides align to TRBD1. Trimming cost V 5 bases and J 9 bases; bases outside gene matches: 16. Per germline, CDR1 LNHNV and CDR2 YYDKDF (reference sequence). The CDR3 extends over 16 amino acids. CDR3 loop: CATSSDRVLVQREQFF. CDR3 bases: TGTGCCACCAGCTCCGACAGGGTCCTGGTACAGCGTGAGCAGTTCTTC.

This clone was seen just once. The chain combines TRBV5-8 with TRBJ2-2, with D possibly TRBD2 on 6 matching bases. Germline V gene lookup returns CDR1 SGHTS and CDR2 YDEGEE. V was trimmed by 0 bases and J by 4 bases, leaving 16 bases between them. The length of the CDR3 is 17 residues. The CDR3 loop is CASSLVTSSSTTGELFF. In nucleotides, the CDR3 is TGTGCCAGCAGCTTGGTCACTAGCTCCTCTACCACCGGGGAGCTGTTTTTT.

This chain uses TRBV6-1 with TRBJ1-1; possibly TRBD1 for D (6 bases). The length of the CDR3 is 14 residues. Trimming stripped 4 bases from V and 0 bases from J, with 9 bases between. Per germline, CDR1 MNHNS and CDR2 SASEGT. CDR3 in amino acids: CASSGDTMNTEAFF. CDR3 bases: TGTGCCAGCAGTGGGGACACCATGAACACTGAAGCTTTCTTT.

The rearrangement uses TRBV6-4 and TRBJ2-7; 11 nucleotides match TRBD2. The CDR3 is 15 amino acids. Germline V CDR1 and CDR2: MRHNA, SNTAGT. V shed 6 bases, J shed 4 bases, and the junction held 8 bases outside the gene matches. CDR3 sequence (DNA): TGTGCCAGCAGGATAGCGGGAGGGCCTGGGTACGAGCAGTACTTC. Its translation is CASRIAGGPGYEQYF.

The J gene is TRBJ1-4, the V gene TRBV29-1; 9 bases agree with TRBD1. Germline CDR1 SQVTM, CDR2 ANQGSEA. This CDR3 is built from 13 residues. V dropped 6 bases and J dropped 6; count of bases not matched to a gene: 5. CDR3 DNA: TGCAGCGTACGGACAGGGGCGTATGAAAAACTGTTTTTT. This gives the protein CSVRTGAYEKLFF.

The chain uses TRBV19 and TRBJ1-5; 7 positions match TRBD1. Unmatched junction bases numbered 8, after V lost 6 bases and J lost 3 bases. CDR1 is LNHDA, CDR2 SQIVND, per germline (reference sequence). The CDR3 is 15 amino acids. This chain's CDR3 is CASSTGQWTNQPQHF. The CDR3 nucleotides are TGTGCCAGTAGCACGGGACAGTGGACCAATCAGCCCCAGCATTTT.

This clone was counted a single time. The chain uses TRBV12-5 and TRBJ2-7; 8 bases map to TRBD1. The CDR3 is made up of 14 amino acids. Trimming cost V 6 bases and J 7 bases; bases outside gene matches: 11. CDR1 and CDR2 from the germline V gene are LGHNT and FRNRAP. The CDR3 region has the DNA TGTGCTAGTGGCGTGACAGGGGCCCCCTGGGAGCAGTACTTC. Translating it yields CASGVTGAPWEQYF.

The J gene is TRBJ1-1, the V gene TRBV2; TRBD1 is a possible D gene (6 bases). Germline CDR1 and CDR2: SNHLY and FYNNEI. This CDR3 is 14 amino acids long. Trimming shortened V by 8 bases and J by 5 bases, and 18 bases separated the two germline ends. The CDR3 protein is CASYQGDKSTEAFF. The CDR3 DNA reads as TGTGCCAGCTATCAAGGGGACAAATCAACTGAAGCTTTCTTT.